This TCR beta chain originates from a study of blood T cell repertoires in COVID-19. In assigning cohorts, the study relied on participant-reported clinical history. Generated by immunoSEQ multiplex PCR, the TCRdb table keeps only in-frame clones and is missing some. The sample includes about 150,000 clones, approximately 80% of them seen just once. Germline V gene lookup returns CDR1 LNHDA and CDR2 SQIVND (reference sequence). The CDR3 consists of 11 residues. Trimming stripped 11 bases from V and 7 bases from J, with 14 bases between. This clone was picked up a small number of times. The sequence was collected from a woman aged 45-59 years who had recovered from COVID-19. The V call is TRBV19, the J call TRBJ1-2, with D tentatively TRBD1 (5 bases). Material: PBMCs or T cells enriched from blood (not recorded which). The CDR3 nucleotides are TGTGCCTCCACCGGGGGGACTGGCTACACCTTC. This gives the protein CASTGGTGYTF.